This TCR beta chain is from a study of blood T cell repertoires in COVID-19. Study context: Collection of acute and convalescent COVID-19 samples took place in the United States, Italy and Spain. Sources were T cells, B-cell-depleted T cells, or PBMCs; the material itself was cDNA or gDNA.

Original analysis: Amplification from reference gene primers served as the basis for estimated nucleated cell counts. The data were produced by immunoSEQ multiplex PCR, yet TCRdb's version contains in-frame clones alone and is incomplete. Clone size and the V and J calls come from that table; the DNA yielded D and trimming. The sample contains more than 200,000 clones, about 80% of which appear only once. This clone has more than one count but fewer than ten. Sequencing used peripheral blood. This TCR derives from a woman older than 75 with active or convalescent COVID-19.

Written as DNA, the CDR3 is TGTGCCAGCAGCTTGGAGGTACTAGCGGTGACCGACACCGGGGAGCTGTTTTTT. Translating gives CASSLEVLAVTDTGELFF. This rearrangement joins TRBV5-8 to TRBJ2-2, with 8 bases that match TRBD2. V lost 0 bases, J lost 3 bases, and 10 bases stayed unmatched. Germline loops: CDR1 SGHTS, CDR2 YDEGEE. The CDR3 contains 18 residues.